In this sample, the clone carrying this T cell receptor (beta chain) turned up many times. Its antigen is unknown. These data are taken from a study of identical twins. Study findings and constraints: Low generation probability was overrepresented in out-of-frame alpha sequences shared by twins.

TCRdb re-derived calls from the 5' RACE reads in MiXCR, one entry per CDR3 protein. The sample shows hundreds of thousands of distinct CDR3 sequences, less than 9% of them seen only once. A further study also used this sample, focusing on yellow fever vaccine responses in identical twins.

The clonotype originates from a woman younger than 30 in good health. The sample taken for sequencing was PBMCs.

The CDR3 loop is CASSYQTGTYEQYF. The DNA of the CDR3 is TGTGCCAGCAGTTACCAAACAGGGACCTACGAGCAGTACTTC. The gene calls are TRBV12-3 or TRBV12-4 and TRBJ2-7, with a possible D match to TRBD1 (6 bases). This CDR3 region has 14 residues. Trimming took 4 bases from V and 2 from J, leaving 12 bases between them.